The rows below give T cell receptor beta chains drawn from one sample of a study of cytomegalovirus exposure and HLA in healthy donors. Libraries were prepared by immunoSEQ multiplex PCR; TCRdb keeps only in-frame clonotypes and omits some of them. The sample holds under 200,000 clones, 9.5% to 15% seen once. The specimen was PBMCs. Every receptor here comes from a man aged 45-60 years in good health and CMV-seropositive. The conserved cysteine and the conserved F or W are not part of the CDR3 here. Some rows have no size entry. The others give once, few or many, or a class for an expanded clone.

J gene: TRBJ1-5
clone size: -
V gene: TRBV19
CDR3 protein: ASSQQDQPQH

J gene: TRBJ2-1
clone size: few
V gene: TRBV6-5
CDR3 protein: ASRPLAGSYNEQF

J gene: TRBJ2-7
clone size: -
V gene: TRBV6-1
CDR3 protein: ASSARGTDSYEQY

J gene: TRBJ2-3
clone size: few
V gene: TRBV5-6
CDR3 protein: ASTQETLRGDTQY

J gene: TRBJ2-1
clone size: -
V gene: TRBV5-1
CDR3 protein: ASSLSGASSYNEQF

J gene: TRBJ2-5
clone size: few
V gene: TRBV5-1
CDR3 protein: ASSRGTSEETQY

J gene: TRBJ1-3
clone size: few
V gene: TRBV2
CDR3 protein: ASRLSGNTIY

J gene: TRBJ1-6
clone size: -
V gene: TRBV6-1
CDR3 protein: ASSEPARAYNSPLH

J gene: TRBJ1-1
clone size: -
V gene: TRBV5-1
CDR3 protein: ASSLEAGLNTEAF

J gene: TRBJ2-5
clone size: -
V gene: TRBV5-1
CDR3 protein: ASSHLGQGKQETQY

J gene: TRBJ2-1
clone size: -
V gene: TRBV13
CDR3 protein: ASSSTAASYNEQF

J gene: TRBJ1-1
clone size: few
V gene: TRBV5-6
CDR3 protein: ASSKPGVLRTEAF

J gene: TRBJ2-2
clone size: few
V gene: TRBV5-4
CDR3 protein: ASSLWEDTGELF

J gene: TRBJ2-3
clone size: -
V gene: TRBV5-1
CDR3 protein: ASSPPSSTDTQY

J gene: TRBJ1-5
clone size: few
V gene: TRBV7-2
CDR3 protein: ASSSRQGWSNQPQH

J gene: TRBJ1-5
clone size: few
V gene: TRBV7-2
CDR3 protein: ASSPGGAPGQPQH

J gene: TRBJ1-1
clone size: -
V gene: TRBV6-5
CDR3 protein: ASSYSRRGEAF

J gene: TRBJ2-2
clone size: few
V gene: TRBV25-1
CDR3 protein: ASSDPRRVSGELF

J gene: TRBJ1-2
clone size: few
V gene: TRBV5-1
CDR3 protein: ASSWTGLGGYT

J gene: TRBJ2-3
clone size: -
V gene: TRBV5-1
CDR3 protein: ASSRGQITDTQY

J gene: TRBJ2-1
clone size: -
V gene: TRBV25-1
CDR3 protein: ASSGQKWAGGRDEQF

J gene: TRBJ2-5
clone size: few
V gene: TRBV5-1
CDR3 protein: ASSQQGPGAQY

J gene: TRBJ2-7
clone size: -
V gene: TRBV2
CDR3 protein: ASSGGRVNEQY

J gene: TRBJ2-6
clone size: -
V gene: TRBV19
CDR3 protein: ASSTWTGLPGANVLT

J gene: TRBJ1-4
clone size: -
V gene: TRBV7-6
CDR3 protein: ASSATGESNEKLF

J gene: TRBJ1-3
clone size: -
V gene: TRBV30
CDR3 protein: AWRRTGGIGNTIY

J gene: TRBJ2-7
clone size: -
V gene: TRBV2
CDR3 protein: ASSAASGASYEQY

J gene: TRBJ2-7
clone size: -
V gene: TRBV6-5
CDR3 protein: ASRETGFYEQY

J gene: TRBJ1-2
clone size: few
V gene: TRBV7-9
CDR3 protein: ASSSPGQTSNYGYT

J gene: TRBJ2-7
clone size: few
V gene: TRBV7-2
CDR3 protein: ASSLWDRYEQY

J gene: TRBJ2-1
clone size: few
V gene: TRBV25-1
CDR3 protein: ASSAYNEQF

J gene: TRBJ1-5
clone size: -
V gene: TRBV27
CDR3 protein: ASSFIIRAGRVGSNQPQH

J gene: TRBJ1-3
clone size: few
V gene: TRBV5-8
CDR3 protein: ASSLDGNSGNTIY

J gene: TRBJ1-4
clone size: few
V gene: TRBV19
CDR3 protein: ASRSRQGPNEKLF

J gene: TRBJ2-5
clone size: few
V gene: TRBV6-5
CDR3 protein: ASEGGGETQY

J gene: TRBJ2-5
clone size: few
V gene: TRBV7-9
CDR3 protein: ASSLMRGGGETQY

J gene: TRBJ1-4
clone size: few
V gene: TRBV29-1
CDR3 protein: SVSGFVGEKLF

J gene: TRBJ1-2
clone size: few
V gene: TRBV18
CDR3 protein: ASSPLGTGDGYT

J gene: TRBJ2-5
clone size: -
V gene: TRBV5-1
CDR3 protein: ASSAPRLAGLAWETQY

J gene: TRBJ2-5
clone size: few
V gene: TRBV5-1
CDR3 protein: ASSLSPGTSAETQY

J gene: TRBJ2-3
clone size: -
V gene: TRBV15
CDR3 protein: ATSRGTGGADTQY

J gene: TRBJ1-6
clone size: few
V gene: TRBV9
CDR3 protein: ASSPVMNSPLH

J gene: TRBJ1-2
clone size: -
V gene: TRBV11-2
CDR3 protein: ASSPLAGGISYGYT